This TCR beta chain was observed in a study of Ad26.COV2.S vaccination and SARS-CoV-2 variants. About the research overall: Dosing was one shot or two shots 56 days apart. General study points: Vaccine and placebo recipients had similar non-spike TCR breadth. Among vaccine recipients, spike-specific TCR breadth exceeded that of placebo recipients.

The CDR3 totals 14 residues. V was shortened by 6 bases and J by 2 bases, with 14 bases between the two germline ends. Germline V gene lookup returns CDR1 LNHDA and CDR2 SQIVND (reference sequence). Specified treatment: roughly 18 received Ad26.COV2.S at low or high dose, single or two shots; a few received placebo; per-sample allocation not given. Sample collection was performed on day 63 after the first vaccine or placebo injection. Participants' vaccine, an Ad26 vector, delivered Wuhan-strain SARS-CoV-2 spike. Repertoires were generated with immunoSEQ multiplex PCR, while TCRdb's copy carries only in-frame clones and drops some. Of roughly 350,000 clones in the sample, about 88% are singletons; the top ten hold about 10%. This clone was seen once. Its antigen remains unknown.

This sequence was found in a person between 18 and 60 years old who received the Ad26.COV2.S COVID-19 vaccine or a placebo. Material: peripheral blood, obtained in a trial of Ad26.COV2.S vaccine versus placebo. The rearrangement joins TRBV19 to TRBJ2-7, with TRBD2 as a possible D gene (6 bases). CDR3 sequence reads: CASSPPAGTYEQYF. Written as DNA, the CDR3 is TGTGCCAGTAGCCCCCCCGCGGGAACCTACGAGCAGTACTTC.